What follows are 30 T cell receptor beta chains derived from one specimen sequenced in a study of blood T cell repertoires in COVID-19 (dated by TCRdb to about 2020). The method behind the library was the immunoSEQ multiplex PCR assay. TCRdb re-hosts the immuneACCESS table, in-frame sequences only. Its copies lack some clones; in the studies checked, an unresolved V gene accounts for under half of them, and the cause for the rest is not known. The sample contains approximately 200,000 clones, about 80% of them found a single time. The top ten clonotypes cover 6.5% to 9.5% of the sample. Sequencing was done on a sample of PBMCs or T cells enriched from blood (not recorded which). These receptors were taken from a middle-aged man who had recovered from COVID-19.

This clone was recorded only once. This rearrangement joins TRBV4-1 to TRBJ1-4, with TRBD1 identical over 7 bases. CDR1 and CDR2 from the germline V gene are MGHRA and YSYEKL. The CDR3 length is 15 residues. V shed 0 bases and J 7 bases; nucleotides not matched to a gene: 5. CDR3 region: CASSQEGGGREKLFF. CDR3 coding DNA: TGCGCCAGCAGCCAAGAAGGGGGCGGGCGTGAAAAACTGTTTTTT.

The V and J genes are TRBV5-1 and TRBJ2-3; possible D gene TRBD2, 7 bases. The germline gives CDR1 SGHRS, CDR2 YFSETQ. This CDR3 spans 16 amino acids. V gave up 0 bases and J gave up 4 bases, with 15 bases separating them. For the CDR3, the DNA is TGCGCCAGCAGCTTGGTAATGAGGGGGGGCTCAGATACGCAGTATTTT. Its translation: CASSLVMRGGSDTQYF.

The chain couples TRBV7-6 to TRBJ2-3, with D maybe TRBD1 (5 bases). CDR1 and CDR2 (germline): SGHVS, FNYEAQ. CDR3 length: 14 amino acids. The V gene lost 0 bases and the J gene lost 4 bases, with 8 bases spanning the gap. In nucleotides, the CDR3 is TGTGCCAGCAGCTTAGCGGGGCACGCAGATACGCAGTATTTT. This encodes CASSLAGHADTQYF.

V is TRBV19 and J is TRBJ2-7; TRBD1 matches 9 bases. The V and J ends lost 3 bases and 5 bases, in that order; junction bases with no gene match: 8. Germline lookup yields CDR1 LNHDA and CDR2 SQIVND (reference sequence). The CDR3 runs to 15 residues. The CDR3 sequence is CASSMEGQGIDEQYF. CDR3 bases: TGTGCCAGTAGTATGGAGGGACAGGGAATTGACGAGCAGTACTTC.

The chain couples TRBV11-2 to TRBJ1-1, with D perhaps matching TRBD1 (5 bases). V was trimmed by 3 bases and J by 5 bases, leaving 16 bases between them. CDR3 length: 15 amino acids. Germline CDR1 and CDR2: SGHAT and FQNNGV. This chain's CDR3 is CASSLILSGRTEAFF. In DNA, the CDR3 is TGTGCCAGCAGCTTGATTTTGTCAGGGCGGACTGAAGCTTTCTTT.

The rearrangement links TRBV3-1 (or the pseudogene TRBV3-2) to TRBJ1-2; no definite D call. V shed 4 bases and J shed 3 bases, with 9 bases lying between them. The CDR3 totals 13 residues. Germline V gene lookup returns CDR1 LGHDT and CDR2 YNNKEL (reference sequence). The DNA of the CDR3 is TGTGCCAGCAGCCCCATGAGGGACTATGGCTACACCTTC. Translated: CASSPMRDYGYTF.

This rearrangement joins TRBV7-2 to TRBJ1-1, with D possibly TRBD1 on 6 matching bases. Trimming stripped 2 bases from V and 0 bases from J, with 10 bases between. The CDR3 runs to 15 residues. CDR1 and CDR2 from the germline V gene are SGHTA and FQGNSA. The CDR3 here is CASSLSGGMNTEAFF. CDR3 in DNA: TGTGCCAGCAGCTTATCGGGGGGCATGAACACTGAAGCTTTCTTT.

The chain combines TRBV6-2 or TRBV6-3 with TRBJ2-5, with 8 bases identical to TRBD2. From germline, CDR1 is MNHEY and CDR2 SVGEGT. V lost 2 bases and J lost 3; bases outside the gene matches: 8. This CDR3 has 16 residues. The CDR3 sequence: CASSYVGGGIEETQYF. The CDR3 DNA reads as TGTGCCAGCAGTTACGTAGGCGGGGGGATAGAAGAGACCCAGTACTTC.

The chain employs TRBV5-1 and TRBJ1-1, with 12 bases matching TRBD1. Losses at the gene ends were 4 bases for V and 4 bases for J; bases not matched to a gene: 17. The CDR3 is 19 amino acids. Germline CDR1 reads SGHRS; CDR2 reads YFSETQ. CDR3 DNA sequence: TGCGCCAGCAGCCTCGGGACAGGGGGCTCTCTGTCCGCATTCACTGAAGCTTTCTTT. This translates into CASSLGTGGSLSAFTEAFF. The whole variable domain, remainder taken from reference TRBV5-1 and TRBJ1-1, is KAGVTQTPRYLIKTRGQQVTLSCSPISGHRSVSWYQQTPGQGLQFLFEYFSETQRNKGNFPGRFSGRQFSNSRSEMNVSTLELGDSALYLCASSLGTGGSLSAFTEAFFGQGTRLTVV.

J is TRBJ2-5 and V is TRBV3-1 (or the pseudogene TRBV3-2), with 14 bases lining up with TRBD2. The V segment lost 4 bases and the J segment 5 bases; nucleotides outside the gene matches: 9. Germline CDR1 LGHDT, CDR2 YNNKEL (reference sequence). The CDR3 sequence is 17 residues long. CDR3 nucleotide sequence: TGTGCCAGCAGCCTGCCTAGACTAGCGGGGGGGCGGGAGACCCAGTACTTC. This sequence encodes CASSLPRLAGGRETQYF.

A word on this clone: This same CDR3 is encoded by further DNA sequences in the sample. The chain uses TRBV7-2 and TRBJ1-4; 8 positions match TRBD1. This CDR3 contains 14 residues. J gave up 8 bases and V 5 bases, and 7 bases lay outside the gene matches. Germline CDR1 SGHTA, CDR2 FQGNSA. In DNA form, the CDR3 reads TGTGCCAGCAGCCGCGACAGGGGAAACGAAAAACTGTTTTTT. Translation: CASSRDRGNEKLFF.

V usage is TRBV5-4 and J usage is TRBJ2-5, with TRBD2 identical over 7 bases. V lost 5 bases to trimming and J lost 3 bases; unmatched junction nucleotides: 10. Germline V gene data show CDR1 as SGHNT and CDR2 as YYREEE (reference sequence). The CDR3 consists of 15 residues. In DNA, the CDR3 is TGTGCCAGCAGTTCCCCTTTCGGGGGGAAAGAGACCCAGTACTTC. Its protein product is CASSSPFGGKETQYF.

The chain employs TRBV5-5 and TRBJ1-1; D is perhaps TRBD1 (6 bases). V lost 0 bases and J 6 bases, leaving 24 bases between the germline ends. Germline loops: CDR1 SGHKS, CDR2 YYEKEE (reference sequence). The CDR3 length is 18 residues. The CDR3 here is CASSLGTERRQGAAEAFF. The CDR3 bases are TGTGCCAGCAGCTTGGGGACAGAGCGAAGGCAAGGTGCGGCTGAAGCTTTCTTT. Full variable domain (outside the CDR3, taken from reference TRBV5-5 and TRBJ1-1): DAGVTQSPTHLIKTRGQQVTLRCSPISGHKSVSWYQQVLGQGPQFIFQYYEKEERGRGNFPDRFSARQFPNYSSELNVNALLLGDSALYLCASSLGTERRQGAAEAFFGQGTRLTVV.

The chain has TRBV18 and TRBJ1-3; TRBD1 matches at 8 bases. The CDR3 has 15 residues. Germline-derived CDR1 and CDR2 are KGHSH and LQKENI. The trim removed 4 bases at V and 4 bases at J, leaving 6 bases unmatched. This chain's CDR3 is CASSHAGGAGNTIYF. The CDR3 bases are TGTGCCAGCTCACATGCAGGGGGCGCCGGAAACACCATATATTTT. Full variable domain (missing parts from reference TRBV18 and TRBJ1-3): NAGVMQNPRHLVRRRGQEARLRCSPMKGHSHVYWYRQLPEEGLKFMVYLQKENIIDESGMPKERFSAEFPKEGPSILRIQQVVRGDSAAYFCASSHAGGAGNTIYFGEGSWLTVV.

This rearrangement joins TRBV6-5 to TRBJ1-2; TRBD1 aligns across 12 bases. The CDR3 spans 15 residues. Trimming took 5 bases from V and 8 from J; bases not matched to a gene: 9. Germline CDR1 reads MNHEY; CDR2 reads SVGAGI. DNA of the CDR3: TGTGCCAGCAGTCAACCCGGGACAGGGGGCGGCGGCTACACCTTC. It encodes CASSQPGTGGGGYTF.

This chain links TRBV9 with TRBJ2-3; tentative D call: TRBD2 (6 bases). Trimming pared 0 bases from V and 2 bases from J, leaving 10 bases between. The CDR3 has 15 amino acids. Per the germline V gene, CDR1 is SGDLS and CDR2 is YYNGEE. This CDR3 is CASSVGSGDTDTQYF. CDR3 DNA: TGTGCCAGCAGCGTAGGTAGCGGCGACACAGATACGCAGTATTTT.

This chain connects TRBV5-1 to TRBJ1-2, with a possible D match to TRBD1 (6 bases). The CDR3 contains 13 residues. Germline lookup yields CDR1 SGHRS and CDR2 YFSETQ. V lost 0 bases and J lost 7, with 10 bases in between. In nucleotides, the CDR3 is TGCGCCAGCAGCTTGGGACAGGTCGGTGGCTACACCTTC. Protein: CASSLGQVGGYTF.

The V gene is TRBV5-1, the J gene TRBJ1-1; the match to TRBD1 covers 9 bases. Germline trimming cut 0 bases from V and 11 bases from J; bases unmatched to any gene: 8. Germline lookup yields CDR1 SGHRS and CDR2 YFSETQ. The CDR3 is 14 residues long. As DNA, the CDR3 is TGCGCCAGCAGCTTGGCGTGGGACAGGGATGAGGCTTTCTTT. Translated, it gives CASSLAWDRDEAFF.

The rearrangement joins TRBV5-6 to TRBJ2-5; possibly TRBD1 for D (5 bases). The ends were cut back, 4 bases at V and 0 bases at J, with 10 bases in the middle. The CDR3 has 14 residues. Germline values: CDR1 SGHDT, CDR2 YYEEEE. The CDR3 spells CASSVGVHQETQYF. In DNA form, the CDR3 reads TGTGCCAGCAGCGTAGGGGTTCACCAAGAGACCCAGTACTTC.

The rearrangement joins TRBV3-1 (or the pseudogene TRBV3-2) to TRBJ1-2; D is ambiguous. Trimming removed 6 bases from V and 7 bases from J, with 12 bases in between. The V gene's germline CDR1 is LGHDT and CDR2 YNNKEL (reference sequence). CDR3 length: 12 amino acids. The CDR3: CASRAGSGGYTF. CDR3 nucleotide sequence: TGTGCCAGCAGAGCCGGGTCCGGTGGCTACACCTTC.

The chain has TRBV6-5 and TRBJ1-2; 7 positions match TRBD1. V shed 7 bases, J shed 2 bases, and the junction held 4 bases outside the gene matches. This CDR3 has 13 amino acids. Germline CDR1 and CDR2: MNHEY and SVGAGI. CDR3: CASTLDRNYGYTF. The CDR3 DNA is TGTGCCAGCACCCTGGACAGGAACTATGGCTACACCTTC.

This clone has just a few counts. The chain recombines TRBV3-1 (or the pseudogene TRBV3-2) with TRBJ1-3; tentatively, D is TRBD1 (5 bases). The CDR3 loop spans 15 amino acids. The germline V and J ends were trimmed by 0 bases and 8 bases, with 14 bases remaining between them. Germline lookup yields CDR1 LGHDT and CDR2 YNNKEL (reference sequence). CDR3 DNA: TGTGCCAGCAGCCAAGAGACGGCAGGGAAGGACACCATATATTTT. This codes for CASSQETAGKDTIYF.

The V and J genes are TRBV7-2 and TRBJ2-7; unclear D gene. Germline-derived CDR1 and CDR2 are SGHTA and FQGNSA. Trimming removed 1 base from V and 0 bases from J, with 7 bases in between. The CDR3 extends over 14 amino acids. CDR3 sequence: CASSLGGNSYEQYF. The DNA for the CDR3 is TGTGCCAGCAGCTTAGGCGGCAACTCCTACGAGCAGTACTTC.

The chain links TRBV5-4 to TRBJ1-1; 8 bases are a match to TRBD1. The CDR3 runs 13 residues. V was clipped by 3 bases and J by 3 bases; unmatched bases: 1. Per the germline V gene, CDR1 is SGHNT and CDR2 is YYREEE (reference sequence). The CDR3 nucleotides read TGTGCCAGCAGCTCACAGGGGGACACTGAAGCTTTCTTT. Its protein product is CASSSQGDTEAFF.

J is TRBJ2-7 and V is TRBV5-1; D is possibly TRBD1 (6 bases). Trimming pared 4 bases from V and 0 bases from J, leaving 14 bases between. This CDR3 region has 15 residues. CDR1 is SGHRS, CDR2 YFSETQ, per germline. The CDR3 loop reads CASSVSDRRSYEQYF. CDR3 bases: TGCGCCAGCAGCGTGTCCGACAGGCGCTCCTACGAGCAGTACTTC.

The rearrangement links TRBV2 to TRBJ2-1; 11 bases line up with TRBD2. The J segment lost 7 bases and the V segment lost 0 bases, leaving 5 bases of the junction unmatched. CDR3 length: 16 residues. Looked up from germline, CDR1 is SNHLY and CDR2 is FYNNEI. The CDR3 coding sequence is TGTGCCAGCAGTGAAGCACTAGCGGGGGTAAAAAATGAGCAGTTCTTC. Amino acids: CASSEALAGVKNEQFF.

This chain links TRBV5-8 with TRBJ1-1, with a tentative D call TRBD1 (5 bases). The CDR3 is 16 amino acids. Germline V gene data show CDR1 as SGHTS and CDR2 as YDEGEE. The V end was cut by 3 bases, the J end by 3 bases, with 18 bases between. CDR3 sequence (DNA): TGTGCCAGCAGCTATTACCCTGCAGGGTGGGACACTGAAGCTTTCTTT. Translating it yields CASSYYPAGWDTEAFF.

The chain couples TRBV6-4 to TRBJ2-7, with D perhaps matching TRBD1 (6 bases). V was trimmed by 3 bases and J by 0 bases, leaving 24 bases between them. CDR3 length: 19 amino acids. CDR1 MRHNA and CDR2 SNTAGT come from the germline V gene. CDR3 DNA: TGTGCCAGCAGTGATCCCGACAGTTGGGGGCATAATGGCTCCTACGAGCAGTACTTC. Encoded protein: CASSDPDSWGHNGSYEQYF.

This clone was seen a handful of times. The J gene is TRBJ2-7, the V gene TRBV9, with TRBD1 matching 8 bases. CDR1 and CDR2 from the germline V gene are SGDLS and YYNGEE. CDR3 length: 16 residues. With 0 bases clipped from V and 5 bases from J, the junction kept 10 bases outside the gene matches. The CDR3 region has the DNA TGTGCCAGCAGCGTAGAGCTCGACAGGGGATTTGACGAGCAGTACTTC. The encoded protein is CASSVELDRGFDEQYF.

This clone showed up just a few times. The gene calls are TRBV2 and TRBJ1-4; 7 bases line up with TRBD1. The V gene end was trimmed by 6 bases and the J gene end by 5 bases; junction bases not matched to a gene: 6. The CDR3 is 14 residues long. Germline CDR1 reads SNHLY; CDR2 reads FYNNEI. The CDR3 sequence: CASSQTGTNEKLFF. CDR3 sequence (DNA): TGTGCCAGCAGCCAGACAGGGACAAATGAAAAACTGTTTTTT.